This T cell receptor (beta chain) came from a study of regulatory T cells in long-lasting Graves disease. A few counts support this clonotype. Its antigen is unknown. Trimming removed 6 bases at V and 4 bases at J, with 4 bases between. The CDR3 covers 11 residues. Germline CDR1 reads MNHNS; CDR2 reads SASEGT. Sample time point: newly diagnosed GD, antithyroid drugs for less than 3 months. The TCR library was made from RNA extracted from PBMCs. With iRepertoire HTBI primers and Arm-PCR of CDR3 regions, TCR beta libraries were built. Each CDR3 protein gets one entry after TCRdb re-called the multiplex PCR reads with MiXCR. Of about 430,000 distinct CDR3 sequences in the sample, 15% were seen once. Overall study findings and caveats: Blood alone, not thyroid tissue, was studied. With persistent disease, TRBV28, TRBJ1-2 and TRBJ2-5 were the favored segments.

Another study also made use of these data, one on T cells in Graves' hyperthyroidism and ophthalmopathy. That study reports: Exclusion criteria comprised uncontrolled infection, other autoimmune disease, pregnancy or lactation. Most clonotypes expanded in the thyroid (above 0.001) were also present in blood.

Sample: peripheral blood mononuclear cells (PBMCs), taken at new diagnosis, from a patient treated with antithyroid drugs. The TCR originated in a woman aged 40 to 50 with Graves disease. J is TRBJ2-1 and V is TRBV6-1, with D unclear. The CDR3 protein is CASRGYNEQFF. The CDR3 DNA is TGTGCCAGCAGGGGTTACAATGAGCAGTTCTTC.